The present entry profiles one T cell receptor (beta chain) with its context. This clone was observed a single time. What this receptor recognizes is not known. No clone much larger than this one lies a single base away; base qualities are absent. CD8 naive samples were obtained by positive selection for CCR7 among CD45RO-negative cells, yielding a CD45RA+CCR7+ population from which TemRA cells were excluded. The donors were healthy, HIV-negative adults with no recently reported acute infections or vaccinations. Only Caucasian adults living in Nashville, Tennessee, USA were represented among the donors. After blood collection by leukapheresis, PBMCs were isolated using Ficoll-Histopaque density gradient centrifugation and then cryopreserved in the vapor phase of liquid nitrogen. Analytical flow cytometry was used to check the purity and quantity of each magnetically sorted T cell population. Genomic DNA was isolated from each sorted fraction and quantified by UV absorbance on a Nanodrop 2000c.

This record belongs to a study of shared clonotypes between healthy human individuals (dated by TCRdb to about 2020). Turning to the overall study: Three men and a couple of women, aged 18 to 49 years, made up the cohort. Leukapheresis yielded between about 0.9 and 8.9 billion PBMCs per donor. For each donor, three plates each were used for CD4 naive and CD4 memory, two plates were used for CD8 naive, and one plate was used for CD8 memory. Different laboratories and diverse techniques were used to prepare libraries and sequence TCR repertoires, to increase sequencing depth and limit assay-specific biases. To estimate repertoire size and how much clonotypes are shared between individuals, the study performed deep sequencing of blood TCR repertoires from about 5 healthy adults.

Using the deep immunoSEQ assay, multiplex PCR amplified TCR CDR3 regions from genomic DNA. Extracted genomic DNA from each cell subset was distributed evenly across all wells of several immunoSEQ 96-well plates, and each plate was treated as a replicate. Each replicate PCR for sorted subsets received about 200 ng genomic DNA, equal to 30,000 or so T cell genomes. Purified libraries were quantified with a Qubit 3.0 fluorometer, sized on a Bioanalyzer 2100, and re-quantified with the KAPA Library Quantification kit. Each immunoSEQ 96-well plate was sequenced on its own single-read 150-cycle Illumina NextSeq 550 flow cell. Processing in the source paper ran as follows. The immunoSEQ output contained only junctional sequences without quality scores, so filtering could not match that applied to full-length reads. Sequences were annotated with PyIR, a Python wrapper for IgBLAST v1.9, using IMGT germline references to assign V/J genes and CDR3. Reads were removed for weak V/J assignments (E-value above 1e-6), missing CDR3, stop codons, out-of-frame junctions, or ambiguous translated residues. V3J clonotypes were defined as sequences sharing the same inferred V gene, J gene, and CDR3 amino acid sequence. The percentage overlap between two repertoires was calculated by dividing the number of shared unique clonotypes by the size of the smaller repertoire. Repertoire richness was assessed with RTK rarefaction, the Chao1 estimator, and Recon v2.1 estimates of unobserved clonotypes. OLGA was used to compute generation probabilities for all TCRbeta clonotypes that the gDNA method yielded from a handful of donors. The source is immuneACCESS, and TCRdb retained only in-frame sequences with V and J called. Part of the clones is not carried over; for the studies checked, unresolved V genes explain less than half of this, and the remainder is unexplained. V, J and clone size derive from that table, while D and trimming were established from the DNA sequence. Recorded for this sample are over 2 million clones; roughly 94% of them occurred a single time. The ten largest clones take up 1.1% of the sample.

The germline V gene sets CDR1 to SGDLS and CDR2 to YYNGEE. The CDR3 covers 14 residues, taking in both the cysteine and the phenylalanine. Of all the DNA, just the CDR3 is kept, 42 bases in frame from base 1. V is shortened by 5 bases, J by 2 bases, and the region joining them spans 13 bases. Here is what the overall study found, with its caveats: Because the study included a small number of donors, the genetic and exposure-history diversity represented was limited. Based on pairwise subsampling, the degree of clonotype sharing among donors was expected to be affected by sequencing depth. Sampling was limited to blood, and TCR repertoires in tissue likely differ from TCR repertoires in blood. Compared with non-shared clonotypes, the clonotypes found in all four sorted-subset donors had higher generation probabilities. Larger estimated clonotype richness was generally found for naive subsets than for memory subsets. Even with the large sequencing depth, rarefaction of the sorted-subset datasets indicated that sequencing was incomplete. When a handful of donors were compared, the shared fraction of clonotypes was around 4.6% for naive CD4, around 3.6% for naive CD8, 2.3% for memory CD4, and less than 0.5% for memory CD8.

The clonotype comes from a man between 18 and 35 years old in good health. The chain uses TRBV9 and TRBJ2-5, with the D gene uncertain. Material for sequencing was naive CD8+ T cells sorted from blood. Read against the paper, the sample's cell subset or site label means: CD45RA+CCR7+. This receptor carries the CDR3 CASSSLGLQETQYF. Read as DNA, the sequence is TGTGCCAGCAGTAGTCTAGGATTACAAGAGACCCAGTACTTC.